What follows is one T cell receptor (beta chain) and its context. Its target is unknown. V lost 3 bases to trimming and J lost 8 bases, with 10 bases between them. The CDR3 covers 12 residues. This sample was taken from a study of T cell responses to AZD1222 COVID-19 vaccine. Whole-study results and caveats: CD4 TCRs covered the whole spike, strongest at regions 160-218 and 743-854.

The method was immunoSEQ multiplex PCR; TCRdb's version includes in-frame clones alone and lacks a portion of them. Among about 20,000 clones, approximately 88% were seen once, and the ten largest hold about 16%. This receptor was taken from an adult who received the AZD1222 COVID-19 vaccine. The starting material was peripheral blood, obtained 28 days after the second AZD1222 dose. This chain links TRBV12-3 or TRBV12-4 with TRBJ1-2; the D gene is possibly TRBD1 (5 bases). Here the CDR3 DNA reads TGTGCCAGCAGTTTGGGGGGAATGGGCTACACCTTC. Translation gives CASSLGGMGYTF.